This T cell receptor (beta chain) was sequenced in a study of T cells in Graves' hyperthyroidism and ophthalmopathy (dated by TCRdb to between 2018 and 2020). Regarding the complete study: Peripheral blood samples were taken at the time of initial diagnosis, prior to any treatment. The paper describes TCR Vbeta CDR3 sequencing of 120 to 150 peripheral blood samples, made up of under 50 ophthalmopathy patients, 70 to 75 hyperthyroidism patients and 17 progressor patients. The 100 discovery patients were divided at random into training and test sets in a 7:3 ratio. After sampling, hyperthyroidism patients received methimazole starting at 30 mg daily, and ophthalmopathy patients received high-dose intravenous methylprednisolone. In addition, the study compared T-cell repertoires in thyroid tissue and in blood from about six Graves' hyperthyroidism patients. To identify TCR V-J signatures that set the groups apart, the researchers used a discovery cohort of 90 to 100 patients, made up of roughly 45 with Graves' ophthalmopathy and some 56 with stable Graves' hyperthyroidism. Whether ophthalmopathy could be predicted prospectively was tested in an independent validation cohort made up of some 20 hyperthyroidism patients plus 17 patients who later progressed to ophthalmopathy. Overall results and qualifications from the work: Sample size was not statistically predetermined, and investigators were not blinded to group allocation. During validation, the model predicted progression to ophthalmopathy a median of about 6.5 months ahead of onset, with more than 60% sensitivity and 72% to 85% specificity. Ophthalmopathy was separated from stable hyperthyroidism by a 13 V-J signature model, with approximately 86% sensitivity and about 84% specificity obtained in cross-validation and 80%/75% obtained in testing. Most expanded thyroid clonotypes (frequency above 0.001) were also detected in blood, a finding suggesting that blood repertoires may reflect thyroid immune responses.

In the ophthalmopathy patients, disease was moderately to severely active, with a Clinical Activity Score of 3 or more, a NOSPECS grade of 4 or more, and a duration of less than 3 months. Exclusion was applied to patients with uncontrolled infections, other autoimmune diseases, pregnancy or lactation. Clinical symptoms, serum thyroxine and TRAb, thyroid ultrasound, and orbital computed tomography formed the basis for the diagnoses. Ficoll-Paque density gradient centrifugation was used to isolate PBMCs from 9.5 to 10 ml of fresh peripheral blood. Trizol reagent was used to extract total RNA, and RNA quality was then checked on an Agilent 2100 Bioanalyzer. Deletion took 5 bases off V and 6 bases off J, with a span of 17 bases between the germline ends. From cysteine to phenylalanine, the CDR3 is 14 amino acids long. The sequence is cut down to CDR3 DNA, 42 bases in frame from base 1. From a lookup of the germline V gene (reference sequence), CDR1 and CDR2 are DFQATT and SNEGSKA.

Amplification of TCR beta CDR3 regions was carried out from RNA transcripts. For the first round of RT-PCR on the TCR CDR3, the HTBI primer set was used together with the Qiagen OneStep RT-PCR kit. Libraries were constructed in a second round of multiplex PCR, after which size selection and purification were carried out. The libraries were sequenced on an Illumina HiSeq2000 using paired-end 100 bp reads. Per the original workflow: SOAPnuke was used to process the raw data, throwing out any read that contained adapters or uncalled bases, had a mean Phred below 15, or lacked an exact constant-primer or identifier match. COPE v1.2.5 was used to merge the high-quality paired reads, and each unique nucleotide sequence was defined as a clonotype. MiTCR v1.1 was used to align the clonotypes against IMGT TRBV, TRBD and TRBJ reference segments. Analysis was restricted to V-J combinations with a frequency above 0.0001, which covered approximately 99% of repertoires. A TCS score was defined as the ratio between F50 (clonal expansion) and ExV (chaos), using BLOSUM62-based TCRdist between CDR3 peptides within each V-J. Welch's t-statistics and random forest reduced roughly 540 V-J features to fewer than 15, which were used in a naive Bayes classifier (R e1071). In TCRdb, the public reads were trimmed at Q25 with fastp and aligned with MiXCR, with productive beta chains retained. Rows are unified per CDR3 protein, each entry keeping the most common DNA and genes. TCRdb assigned the V and J calls; the authors' analysis was not used. The sample table lists about 250,000 distinct CDR3 sequences, around 26% of them with a count of one. The ten largest clones take up roughly 35% of the sample.

This clonotype has ten or more counts. The antigen this receptor binds is unknown. No quality values exist for individual bases; no much larger clone is one base distant. The origin of this receptor is a woman aged 40 to 55 with Graves' ophthalmopathy. Sequencing was performed on blood. Recombination connected TRBV20-1 to TRBJ1-5; a weak D assignment points to TRBD1 (5 bases agree). CDR3 protein: CSALRGGTGQPQHF. Here is the DNA: TGCAGTGCTCTTCGGGGGGGTACGGGTCAGCCCCAGCATTTT.